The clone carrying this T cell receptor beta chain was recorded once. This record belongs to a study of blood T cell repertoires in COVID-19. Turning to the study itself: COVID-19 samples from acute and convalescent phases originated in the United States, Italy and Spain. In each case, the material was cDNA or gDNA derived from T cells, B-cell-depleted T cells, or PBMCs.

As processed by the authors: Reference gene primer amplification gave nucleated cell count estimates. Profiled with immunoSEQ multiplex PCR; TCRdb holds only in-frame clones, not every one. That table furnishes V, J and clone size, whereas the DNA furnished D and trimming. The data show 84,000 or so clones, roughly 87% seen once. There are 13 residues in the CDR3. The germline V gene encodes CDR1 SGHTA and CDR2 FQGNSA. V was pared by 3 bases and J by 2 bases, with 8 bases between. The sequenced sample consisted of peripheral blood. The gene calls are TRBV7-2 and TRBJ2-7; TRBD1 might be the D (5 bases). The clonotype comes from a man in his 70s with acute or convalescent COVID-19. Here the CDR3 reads CASSFQQAYEQYF. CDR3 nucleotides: TGTGCCAGCAGCTTTCAACAGGCCTACGAGCAGTACTTC.